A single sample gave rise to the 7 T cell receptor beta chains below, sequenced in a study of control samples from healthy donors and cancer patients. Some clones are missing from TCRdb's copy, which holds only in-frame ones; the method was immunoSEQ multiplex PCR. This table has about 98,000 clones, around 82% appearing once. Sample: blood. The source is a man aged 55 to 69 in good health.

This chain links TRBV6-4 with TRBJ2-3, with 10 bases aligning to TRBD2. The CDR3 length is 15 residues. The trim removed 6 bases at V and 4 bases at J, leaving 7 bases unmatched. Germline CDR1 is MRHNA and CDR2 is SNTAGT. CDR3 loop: CASSEAGGESDTQYF. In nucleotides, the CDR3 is TGTGCCAGCAGCGAAGCGGGGGGGGAGTCAGATACGCAGTATTTT.

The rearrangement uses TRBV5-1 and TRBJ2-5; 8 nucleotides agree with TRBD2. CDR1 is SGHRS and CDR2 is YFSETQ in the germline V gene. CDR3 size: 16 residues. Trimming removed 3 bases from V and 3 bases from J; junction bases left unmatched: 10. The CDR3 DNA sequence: TGCGCCAGCAGCTCTCCCTTGGTAGCGGGGAAAGAGACCCAGTACTTC. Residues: CASSSPLVAGKETQYF.

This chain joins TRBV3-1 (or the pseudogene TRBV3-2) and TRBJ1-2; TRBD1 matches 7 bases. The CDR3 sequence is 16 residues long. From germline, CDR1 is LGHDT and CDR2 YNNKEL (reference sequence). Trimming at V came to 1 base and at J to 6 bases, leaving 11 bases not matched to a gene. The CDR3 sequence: CASSQALRQGSDGYTF. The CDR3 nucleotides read TGTGCCAGCAGCCAAGCCTTAAGACAGGGCTCGGATGGCTACACCTTC.

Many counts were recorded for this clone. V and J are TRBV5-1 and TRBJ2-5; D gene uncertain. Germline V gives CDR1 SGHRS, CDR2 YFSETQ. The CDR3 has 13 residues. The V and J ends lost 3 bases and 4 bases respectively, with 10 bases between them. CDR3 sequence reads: CASSWAPGETQYF. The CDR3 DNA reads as TGCGCCAGCAGCTGGGCTCCGGGAGAGACCCAGTACTTC.

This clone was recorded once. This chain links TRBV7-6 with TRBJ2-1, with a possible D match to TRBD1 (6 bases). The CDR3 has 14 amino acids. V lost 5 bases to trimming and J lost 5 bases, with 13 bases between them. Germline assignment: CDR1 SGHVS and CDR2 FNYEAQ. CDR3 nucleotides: TGTGCCAGCAGCATTACAGGGTTGAACAATGAGCAGTTCTTC. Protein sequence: CASSITGLNNEQFF.

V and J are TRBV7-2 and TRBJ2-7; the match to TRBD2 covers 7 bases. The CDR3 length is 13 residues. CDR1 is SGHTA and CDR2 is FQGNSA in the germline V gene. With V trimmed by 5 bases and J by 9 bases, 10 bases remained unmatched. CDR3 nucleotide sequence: TGTGCCAGCAGCGTTTCGGGGGAGGGGCGGCAGTACTTC. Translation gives CASSVSGEGRQYF.

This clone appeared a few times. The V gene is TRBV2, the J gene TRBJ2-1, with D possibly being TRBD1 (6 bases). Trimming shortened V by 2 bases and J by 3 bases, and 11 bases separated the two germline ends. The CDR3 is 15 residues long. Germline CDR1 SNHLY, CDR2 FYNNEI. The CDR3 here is CASSERQDSYNEQFF. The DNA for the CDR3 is TGTGCCAGCAGTGAACGACAGGACAGCTACAATGAGCAGTTCTTC.